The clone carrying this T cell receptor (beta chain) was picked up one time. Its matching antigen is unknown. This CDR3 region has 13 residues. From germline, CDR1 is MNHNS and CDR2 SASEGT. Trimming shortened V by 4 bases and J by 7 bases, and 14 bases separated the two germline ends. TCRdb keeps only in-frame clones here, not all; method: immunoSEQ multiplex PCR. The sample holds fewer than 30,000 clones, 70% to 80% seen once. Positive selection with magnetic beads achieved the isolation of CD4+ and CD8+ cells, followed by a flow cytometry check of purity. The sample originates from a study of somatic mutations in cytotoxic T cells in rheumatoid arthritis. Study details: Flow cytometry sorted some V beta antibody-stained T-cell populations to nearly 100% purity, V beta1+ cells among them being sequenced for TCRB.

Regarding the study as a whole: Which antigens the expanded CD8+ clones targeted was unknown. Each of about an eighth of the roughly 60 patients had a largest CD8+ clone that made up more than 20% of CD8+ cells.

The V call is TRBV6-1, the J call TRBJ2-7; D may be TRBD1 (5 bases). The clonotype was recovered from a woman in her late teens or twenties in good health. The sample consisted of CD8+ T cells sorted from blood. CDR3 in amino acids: CASSVPGLREQYF. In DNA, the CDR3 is TGTGCCAGCAGTGTCCCAGGGCTGAGGGAGCAGTACTTC.